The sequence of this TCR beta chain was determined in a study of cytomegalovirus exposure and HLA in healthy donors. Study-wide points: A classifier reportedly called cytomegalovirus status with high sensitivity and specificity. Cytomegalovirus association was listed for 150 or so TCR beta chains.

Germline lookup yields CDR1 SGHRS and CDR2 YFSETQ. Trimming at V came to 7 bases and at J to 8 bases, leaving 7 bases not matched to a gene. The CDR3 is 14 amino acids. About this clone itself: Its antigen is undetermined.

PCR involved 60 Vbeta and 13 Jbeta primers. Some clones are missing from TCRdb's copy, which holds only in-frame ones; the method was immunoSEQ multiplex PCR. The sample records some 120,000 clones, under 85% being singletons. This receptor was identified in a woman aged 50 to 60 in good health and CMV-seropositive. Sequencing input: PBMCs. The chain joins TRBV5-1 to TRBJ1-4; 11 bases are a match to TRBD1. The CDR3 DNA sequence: TGCGCCAGCGGACAGGGGGCGTCGAGGGAAAAACTGTTTTTT. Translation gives CASGQGASREKLFF.